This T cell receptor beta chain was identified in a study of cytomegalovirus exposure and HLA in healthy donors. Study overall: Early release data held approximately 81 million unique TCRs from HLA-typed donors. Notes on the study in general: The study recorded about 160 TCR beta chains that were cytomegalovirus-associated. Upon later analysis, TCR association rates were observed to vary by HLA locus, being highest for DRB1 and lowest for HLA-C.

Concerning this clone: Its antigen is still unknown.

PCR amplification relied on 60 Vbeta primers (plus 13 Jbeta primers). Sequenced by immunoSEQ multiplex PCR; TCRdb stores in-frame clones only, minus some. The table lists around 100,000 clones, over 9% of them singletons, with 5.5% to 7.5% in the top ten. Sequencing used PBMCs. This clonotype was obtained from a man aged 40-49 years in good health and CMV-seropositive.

Here the CDR3 DNA reads TGTGCCAGCAGCTTATCCATAGGACTTTACAATGAGCAGTTCTTC. Translating gives CASSLSIGLYNEQFF. This sequence joins TRBV7-8 and TRBJ2-1; D is possibly TRBD2 (5 bases). CDR3 size: 15 residues. The ends were cut back, 2 bases at V and 4 bases at J, with 12 bases in the middle. In germline, CDR1 is SGHVS, CDR2 FQNEAQ.